Listed below are T cell receptor beta chains from one sample, sequenced in a study of blood T cell repertoires in COVID-19. Generated by immunoSEQ multiplex PCR, the TCRdb table keeps only in-frame clones and is missing some. Of roughly 62,000 clones in the sample, more than 60% were seen once. Sequencing was carried out using peripheral blood. The receptors shown here come from a woman older than 75 with active or convalescent COVID-19. The CDR3 runs from the conserved cysteine through the conserved F or W. The D gene is left open where the match is weak. Not all rows give a size; the values are once, few, many and, for expanded clones, a class.

v_call,cdr3_length,j_call,d_call,clone_size,cdr3_nt,cdr3_aa
TRBV5-1,15,TRBJ1-2,NA,NA,TGCGCCAGCAGCTCGGAACAGGCCGCCCCTCATGGCTACACCTTC,CASSSEQAAPHGYTF
TRBV30,15,TRBJ2-3,TRBD2,NA,TGTGCCTGGAGCATCGCTAGCGGGGTGGGGGATACGCAGTATTTT,CAWSIASGVGDTQYF
TRBV7-9,13,TRBJ1-5,NA,few,TGTGCCAGCAGCCTCACACAAGATCAGCCCCAGCATTTT,CASSLTQDQPQHF
TRBV18,11,TRBJ1-2,NA,NA,TGTGCCAGCTCACAAGAGTATGGCTACACCTTC,CASSQEYGYTF
TRBV6-5,14,TRBJ1-5,NA,few,TGTGCCAGCAGTACCCAGGACAATCGTCAGCCCCAGCATTTT,CASSTQDNRQPQHF
TRBV7-3,16,TRBJ2-5,NA,NA,TGTGCCAGCAGCACCACTGGCGGGGCTACACAAGAGACCCAGTACTTC,CASSTTGGATQETQYF
TRBV6-5,16,TRBJ2-5,TRBD1,NA,TGTGCCAGCAGTTACCGATGGGGACAGGGGGTGGAGACCCAGTACTTC,CASSYRWGQGVETQYF
TRBV6-1,13,TRBJ2-1,TRBD2,NA,TGTGCCAGCAGTGAGTTTTGGGAGGGTGAGCAGTTCTTC,CASSEFWEGEQFF
TRBV7-3,19,TRBJ2-2,TRBD1,NA,TGTGCCAGCAGCTTAACCGCCGGGAGACAGGGGATCCCCTCCGGGGAGCTGTTTTTT,CASSLTAGRQGIPSGELFF
TRBV19,14,TRBJ1-2,NA,NA,TGTGCCAGTAGTCCCCTCTTGAGTTCCTATGGCTACACCTTC,CASSPLLSSYGYTF
TRBV4-1,18,TRBJ1-4,TRBD1,NA,TGCGCCAGCAGCTCAGGTGTTACAGGGGGCTACACTAATGAAAAACTGTTTTTT,CASSSGVTGGYTNEKLFF
TRBV6-1,15,TRBJ1-1,NA,NA,TGTGCCAGCAGTGAGCAGGGGATATTCGCCACTGAAGCTTTCTTT,CASSEQGIFATEAFF
TRBV9,15,TRBJ2-6,NA,once,TGTGCCAGCAGCCCAGCCAGCGCGGGGGCCAACGTCCTGACTTTC,CASSPASAGANVLTF
TRBV5-1,14,TRBJ1-1,NA,NA,TGCGCCAGCAGCTTGGAAGTCGGGAGTGATGAGGCTTTCTTT,CASSLEVGSDEAFF
TRBV6-6,15,TRBJ1-4,NA,NA,TGTGCCAGCAGTTACTCGAAGGGCGGGCATGAAAAACTGTTTTTT,CASSYSKGGHEKLFF
TRBV7-3,14,TRBJ2-1,TRBD1,NA,TGTGCCAGCAGCTGGGCAGGGGGCGTGAATGAGCAGTTCTTC,CASSWAGGVNEQFF
TRBV4-1,16,TRBJ1-1,TRBD1,NA,TGCGCCAGCAGCCAAACTTGGGACAGACTTAACAGTGAAGCTTTCTTT,CASSQTWDRLNSEAFF
TRBV15,15,TRBJ2-3,NA,NA,TGTGCCACCAGCACAGGACAGACTAGCACAGATACGCAGTATTTT,CATSTGQTSTDTQYF
TRBV25-1,14,TRBJ1-4,TRBD1,NA,TGTGCCAGCAGTGAGGCAGGGGGACGTGAAAAACTGTTTTTT,CASSEAGGREKLFF
TRBV3-1/TRBV3-2,14,TRBJ1-1,TRBD1,NA,TGTGCCAGCAGCCAGCAGGGGGCTAGGGCTGAAGCTTTCTTT,CASSQQGARAEAFF
TRBV19,11,TRBJ2-7,TRBD1,NA,TGTGCCACCCAGGGGGCCTACGAGCAGTACTTC,CATQGAYEQYF
TRBV25-1,15,TRBJ1-1,NA,NA,TGTGCCAGCAGTGAATATGGAGGTACATGGACTGAAGCTTTCTTT,CASSEYGGTWTEAFF
TRBV2,15,TRBJ2-2,TRBD1,NA,TGTGCCAGCAACGGGGACAGTTCGAACACCGGGGAGCTGTTTTTT,CASNGDSSNTGELFF
TRBV10-3,14,TRBJ1-5,NA,NA,TGTGCCATCAGTGGTAGCCGTGATGGGCAGCCCCAGCATTTT,CAISGSRDGQPQHF
TRBV18,14,TRBJ2-7,NA,once,TGTGCCAGCTCATCAGTGGGCCCCGAGTACGAGCAGTACTTC,CASSSVGPEYEQYF
TRBV5-5,15,TRBJ2-7,NA,NA,TGTGCCAGCAGCTTGGCACAGACGAGCTCCTACGAGCAGTACTTC,CASSLAQTSSYEQYF
TRBV5-1,16,TRBJ1-1,NA,NA,TGCGCCAGCAGCTCCCTGGACACGTACTCGAACACTGAAGCTTTCTTT,CASSSLDTYSNTEAFF
TRBV13,16,TRBJ2-3,NA,NA,TGTGCCAGCAGCTTAGGGGGCAGGGATAGCACAGATACGCAGTATTTT,CASSLGGRDSTDTQYF
TRBV5-1,13,TRBJ2-7,NA,NA,TGCGCCAGCAGCATACAGGGTTCTGACGAGCAGTACTTC,CASSIQGSDEQYF
TRBV5-1,14,TRBJ2-5,NA,NA,TGCGCCAGCAGCTTGGTGCCGGACCAAGAGACCCAGTACTTC,CASSLVPDQETQYF
TRBV5-6,15,TRBJ1-5,TRBD1,NA,TGTGCCAGCAGCGCAGGGACAGGGGGCAATCAGCCCCAGCATTTT,CASSAGTGGNQPQHF
TRBV6-5,15,TRBJ1-2,TRBD1,NA,TGTGCCAGCGGGGACAGGGCCCGGTCTGACTATGGCTACACCTTC,CASGDRARSDYGYTF
TRBV13,15,TRBJ1-2,TRBD1,NA,TGTGCCAGCAGCCTAGGGGACAGGGAAAATCAAGGCTACACCTTC,CASSLGDRENQGYTF
TRBV19,14,TRBJ2-7,TRBD1,NA,TGTGCCAGTAGTACACAAACAGGGGTGGGCGAGCAGTACTTC,CASSTQTGVGEQYF
TRBV9,16,TRBJ1-1,NA,few,TGTGCCAGCAGCGGCCCGGGGGGGGCGATGAACACTGAAGCTTTCTTT,CASSGPGGAMNTEAFF
TRBV2,13,TRBJ1-5,NA,NA,TGTGCCAGCAGGGTCTTGGCCAATCAGCCCCAGCATTTT,CASRVLANQPQHF
TRBV6-5,14,TRBJ1-5,NA,NA,TGTGCCAGCAGCTACCACAGGAGCCTGGAGCCCCAGCATTTT,CASSYHRSLEPQHF
TRBV5-6,13,TRBJ1-2,TRBD1,NA,TGTGCCAGCAGCTTGCCGACAGGGGTGGGCTACACCTTC,CASSLPTGVGYTF
TRBV11-2,18,TRBJ2-6,TRBD2,many,TGTGCCAGCAGCTTAGGTGCGGGGGGCCTCTCTGGGGCCAACGTCCTGACTTTC,CASSLGAGGLSGANVLTF
TRBV9,14,TRBJ2-7,NA,NA,TGTGCCAGCAGCGTAGGGACTGAAGACTACGAGCAGTACTTC,CASSVGTEDYEQYF
TRBV19,18,TRBJ1-2,NA,NA,TGTGCCAGTAGTATAGTGAGGACACGGACCCCCTCTAACTATGGCTACACCTTC,CASSIVRTRTPSNYGYTF
TRBV19,16,TRBJ2-1,TRBD2,NA,TGTGCCAGTAGTATAGATGCTAGCGGGGGGCTTAATGAGCAGTTCTTC,CASSIDASGGLNEQFF
TRBV10-3,15,TRBJ1-5,NA,NA,TGTGCCATCAGTGATGTAGGGGGTAGCAATCAGCCCCAGCATTTT,CAISDVGGSNQPQHF
TRBV4-1,16,TRBJ2-7,TRBD2,NA,TGCGCCAGCAGCCAAGAACTCGGCGCGGGGGTAGGGGAGCAGTACTTC,CASSQELGAGVGEQYF
TRBV7-2,15,TRBJ2-3,NA,NA,TGTGCCAGCAGCTCCCGGGTAGTGAGCACAGATACGCAGTATTTT,CASSSRVVSTDTQYF
TRBV5-1,14,TRBJ2-4,NA,NA,TGCGCCAGCAGCAACCCCAGGCAGGGGAACATTCAGTACTTC,CASSNPRQGNIQYF
TRBV19,16,TRBJ2-2,NA,NA,TGTGCCAGTAGTACGACCTCCGTAGGCGGCACCGGGGAGCTGTTTTTT,CASSTTSVGGTGELFF